These 10 T cell receptor beta chains were all obtained from the same sample, sequenced in a study of blood T cell repertoires in COVID-19 (dated by TCRdb to about 2020). The method behind the library was the immunoSEQ multiplex PCR assay. Here the immuneACCESS table is served through TCRdb, limited to in-frame sequences with V and J called. Missing clones are a known gap in these copies; in checked studies unresolved V genes cover under half, and the rest lacks a known reason. In all, the sample holds about 120,000 clones, and 90% of those were seen once. The ten largest clones take up about 1.9% of the sample. Sequencing was performed on peripheral blood. The receptors here all came from a human donor with active COVID-19. The donor label of this sample is uncertain.

This clone occurred a few times. The rearrangement links TRBV7-9 to TRBJ1-5; 9 nucleotides line up with TRBD1. This CDR3 is built from 15 residues. Germline V gene data show CDR1 as SEHNR and CDR2 as FQNEAQ (reference sequence). V shed 4 bases and J 3 bases; nucleotides not matched to a gene: 4. This chain's CDR3 is CASSSRTGANQPQHF. The CDR3 nucleotides read TGTGCCAGCAGCTCACGGACAGGGGCCAATCAGCCCCAGCATTTT. The full variable domain, its missing parts supplied by reference TRBV7-9 and TRBJ1-5, is DTGVSQNPRHKITKRGQNVTFRCDPISEHNRLYWYRQTLGQGPEFLTYFQNEAQLEKSRLLSDRFSAERPKGSFSTLEIQRTEQGDSAMYLCASSSRTGANQPQHFGDGTRLSIL.

The chain has TRBV5-6 and TRBJ1-6, with D possibly TRBD1 on 5 matching bases. CDR3 length: 18 amino acids. Trimming cost V 0 bases and J 4 bases, with 17 bases left between them. Germline V gives CDR1 SGHDT, CDR2 YYEEEE. The CDR3 DNA follows: TGTGCCAGCAGCTTGGAGTTAGGGGCTGGGGTATATAATTCACCCCTCCACTTT. Translated: CASSLELGAGVYNSPLHF. The full variable domain, completed using reference TRBV5-6 and TRBJ1-6, is DAGVTQSPTHLIKTRGQQVTLRCSPKSGHDTVSWYQQALGQGPQFIFQYYEEEERQRGNFPDRFSGHQFPNYSSELNVNALLLGDSALYLCASSLELGAGVYNSPLHFGNGTRLTVT.

This clone appeared a single time. This chain joins TRBV2 and TRBJ2-1; possibly TRBD2 for D (5 bases). The V gene's germline CDR1 is SNHLY and CDR2 FYNNEI. The CDR3 sequence is 13 residues long. Trimming removed 7 bases at V and 8 bases at J, with 15 bases between. The DNA for the CDR3 is TGTGCCAGCAATGCGCTCCCCGGGGATGAGCAGTTCTTC. Translated, it gives CASNALPGDEQFF.

This clone was found many times. The chain employs TRBV6-5 and TRBJ2-7, with 8 bases that match TRBD1. CDR1 and CDR2 (germline): MNHEY, SVGAGI. The junction had 5 bases not matched to a gene; V was cut back by 6 bases and J by 1 base. This CDR3 region has 14 residues. CDR3 in amino acids: CASRPGGGSYEQYF. CDR3 coding DNA: TGTGCCAGCAGACCAGGGGGCGGATCCTACGAGCAGTACTTC.

The chain uses TRBV10-3 and TRBJ1-2; a possible D gene is TRBD1 (5 bases). V was pared by 8 bases and J by 7 bases, with 17 bases between. The germline gives CDR1 ENHRY, CDR2 SYGVKD. The CDR3 contains 13 residues. CDR3 nucleotide sequence: TGTGCCATCCGATGGGGCACAGACTCTGGCTACACCTTC. This codes for CAIRWGTDSGYTF.

The rearrangement links TRBV9 to TRBJ2-3, with TRBD2 matching over 7 bases. This CDR3 has 15 amino acids. V shed 3 bases, J shed 5 bases, and the junction held 9 bases outside the gene matches. CDR1 and CDR2 from the germline V gene are SGDLS and YYNGEE. The CDR3 DNA reads TGTGCCAGCAGCGCTAGCGGCTCCTATGGAGATACGCAGTATTTT. It translates to CASSASGSYGDTQYF. The complete variable domain, with remaining parts taken from reference TRBV9 and TRBJ2-3, reads DSGVTQTPKHLITATGQRVTLRCSPRSGDLSVYWYQQSLDQGLQFLIQYYNGEERAKGNILERFSAQQFPDLHSELNLSSLELGDSALYFCASSASGSYGDTQYFGPGTRLTVL.

This clone was seen a few times. The chain employs TRBV4-1 and TRBJ1-1; 7 nucleotides align to TRBD1. Germline CDR1 and CDR2: MGHRA and YSYEKL. The V gene end was trimmed by 0 bases and the J gene end by 1 base; junction bases not matched to a gene: 2. The CDR3 is made up of 15 amino acids. The CDR3 sequence: CASSQDQGENTEAFF. The CDR3 DNA reads as TGCGCCAGCAGCCAAGATCAGGGGGAGAACACTGAAGCTTTCTTT.

The gene calls are TRBV6-1 and TRBJ1-4, with 8 bases identical to TRBD1. CDR3 length equals 16 residues. With V trimmed by 2 bases and J by 4 bases, 6 bases remained unmatched. CDR1 is MNHNS and CDR2 is SASEGT in the germline V gene. CDR3 residues: CASSERGQALNEKLFF. In DNA, the CDR3 is TGTGCCAGCAGTGAAAGGGGACAGGCCCTTAATGAAAAACTGTTTTTT.

The V call is TRBV25-1, the J call TRBJ1-2; D not certain. The CDR3 is 15 residues long. Germline V gene data show CDR1 as MGHDK and CDR2 as SYGVNS. The V gene lost 3 bases and the J gene lost 6 bases, with 17 bases spanning the gap. CDR3 residues: CASSDLAETLNGYTF. CDR3 nucleotides: TGTGCCAGCAGTGACCTGGCCGAGACACTGAATGGCTACACCTTC.

The chain joins TRBV9 to TRBJ2-7; TRBD2 matches 7 bases. Germline loops: CDR1 SGDLS, CDR2 YYNGEE. Germline trimming cut 0 bases from V and 7 bases from J; bases unmatched to any gene: 7. This CDR3 is built from 14 residues. The CDR3 sequence is CASSVDGGGREQYF. The CDR3 DNA is TGTGCCAGCAGCGTAGATGGGGGAGGGAGGGAGCAGTACTTC.